The T cell receptor beta chain under discussion was sequenced for a study of CD8+ T cells in alopecia areata (dated by TCRdb to the late 2010s). In terms of the full investigation: In both human patients and the C3H/HeJ mouse model, the study applied high-throughput TCRbeta sequencing to look at T cell clonal expansion in alopecia areata. In humans, TCRbeta sequencing was performed on scalp tissue and on sorted CD4+ and CD8+ peripheral blood T cells from healthy controls and from patients with patchy or totalis/universalis alopecia areata. The RNA source kit depended on sample type: the PAXgene miRNA kit for fixed scalp, the miRNeasy kit for PBMCs, and the RNeasy kit for mouse skin. Scalp clonality was compared across normal scalp (n=4), patchy alopecia areata scalp (n=8), and alopecia totalis/universalis scalp (n=8). immunoSEQ multiplex PCR using 35 Vbeta forward primers and 13 Jbeta reverse primers was used to amplify TCRbeta CDR3 regions.

After PBMCs were isolated by density centrifugation and stained for CD3, CD4 and CD8, a FACSAria was used to sort CD4+ and CD8+ T cells. Unaffected controls provided scalp biopsies and blood samples. General findings and caveats noted by the study authors: Resident alphabeta T cells in normal human skin are also sequenced, complicating scalp TCR repertoire analysis, unlike mouse skin dominated by gammadelta T cells. Lesional scalp, especially in alopecia totalis/universalis, showed higher clonality and more expanded CD8+ clones than normal scalp, suggesting antigenic drive. Shared TCR sequences between patients were less evident than in mice, which may be partly attributable to HLA diversity in the patient population.

From its cysteine to its phenylalanine, the CDR3 spans 12 amino acids. CDR3 DNA is the only sequence kept; it has 36 bases, read in frame from the first base. A distance of 14 bases separates the germline ends of V and J, which lose 2 bases and 12 bases respectively. Looking up the germline V gene (reference sequence) yields CDR1 LNHNV and CDR2 YYDKDF. The receptor library was made with the immunoSEQ multiplex PCR assay. RNA was extracted from all samples and reverse transcribed into cDNA as template for TCR sequencing. SuperScript III was used for first-strand cDNA synthesis, primed with a 2:1 mix of oligo-dT and random hexamers. A synthetic immune receptor repertoire was used to assess amplification bias, and residual bias was removed computationally. As for how the authors treated the data: Raw reads were preprocessed to remove errors, and CDR3 was defined by IMGT conventions from the conserved cysteine to phenylalanine. To get clonality, Shannon entropy was normalized by log2 of the number of productive unique TCRs and the result was subtracted from 1. Scalp TCRbeta sequences were cross-referenced with sorted blood CD4 and CD8 repertoires so that the CD4 or CD8 identity of scalp clones could be inferred. TCRdb obtained this table from immuneACCESS and retained in-frame rearrangements with V and J assigned. These tables miss some clones; where compared with another copy, unresolved V genes account for less than half of the shortfall, and the remainder is unexplained. D and trimming were read from the DNA, whereas the V and J calls and clone size are those reported in that table. This sample holds around 190,000 clones; roughly 50% were observed only once. Around 5% of the sample comes from the top ten.

This clone came up once. Its binding antigen is unknown. Base-call qualities are not available, and no considerably larger clone is one nucleotide away. Material for sequencing was CD8+ T cells sorted from blood. This TCR came from a human donor in good health. The V gene is TRBV15 and the J gene is TRBJ2-7, with the D gene not confidently named. CDR3 sequence: CATSRPEGVRYF. The DNA sequence reads TGTGCCACCAGCAGACCCGAAGGAGTTAGGTACTTC.